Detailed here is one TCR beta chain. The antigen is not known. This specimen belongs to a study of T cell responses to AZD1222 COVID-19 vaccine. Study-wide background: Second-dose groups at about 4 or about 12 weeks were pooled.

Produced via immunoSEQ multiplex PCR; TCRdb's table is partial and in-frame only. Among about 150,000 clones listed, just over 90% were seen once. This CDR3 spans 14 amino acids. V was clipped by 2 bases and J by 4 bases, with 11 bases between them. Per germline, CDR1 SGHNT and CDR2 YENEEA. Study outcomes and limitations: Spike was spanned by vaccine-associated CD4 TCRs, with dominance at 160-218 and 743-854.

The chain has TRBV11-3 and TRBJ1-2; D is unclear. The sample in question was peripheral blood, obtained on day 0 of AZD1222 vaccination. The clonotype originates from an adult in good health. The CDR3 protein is CASSLTPDSYGYTF. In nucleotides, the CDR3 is TGTGCCAGCAGCTTAACGCCAGATTCCTATGGCTACACCTTC.